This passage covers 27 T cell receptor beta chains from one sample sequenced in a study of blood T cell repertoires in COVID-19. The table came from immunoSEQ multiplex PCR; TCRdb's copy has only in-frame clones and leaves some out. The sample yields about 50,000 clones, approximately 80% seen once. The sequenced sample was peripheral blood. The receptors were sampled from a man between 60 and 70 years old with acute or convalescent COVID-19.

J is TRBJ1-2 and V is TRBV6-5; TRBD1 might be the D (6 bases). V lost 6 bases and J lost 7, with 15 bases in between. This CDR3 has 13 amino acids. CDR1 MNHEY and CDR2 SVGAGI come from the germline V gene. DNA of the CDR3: TGTGCCAGCAGCCAACAGGGCAGCCGTGGCTACACCTTC. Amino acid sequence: CASSQQGSRGYTF.

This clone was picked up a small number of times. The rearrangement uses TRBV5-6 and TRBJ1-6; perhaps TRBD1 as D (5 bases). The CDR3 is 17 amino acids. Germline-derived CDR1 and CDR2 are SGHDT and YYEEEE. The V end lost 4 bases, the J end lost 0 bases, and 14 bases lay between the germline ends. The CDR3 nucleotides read TGTGCCAGCAGCGACGACAGCCAAGCCTCCTATAATTCACCCCTCCACTTT. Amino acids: CASSDDSQASYNSPLHF.

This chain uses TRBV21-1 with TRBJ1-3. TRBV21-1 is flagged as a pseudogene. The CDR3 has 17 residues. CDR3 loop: CASSSKGRGGYGNTIYF. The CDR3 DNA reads TGTGCCAGCAGCTCCAAAGGTCGGGGGGGGTATGGAAACACCATATATTTT.

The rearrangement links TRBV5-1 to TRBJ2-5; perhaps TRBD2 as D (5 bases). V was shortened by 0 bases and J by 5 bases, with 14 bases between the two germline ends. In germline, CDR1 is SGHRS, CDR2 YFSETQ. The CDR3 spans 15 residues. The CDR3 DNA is TGCGCCAGCAGCTTGGGGGCTAGCCGAGAGGAGACCCAGTACTTC. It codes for CASSLGASREETQYF.

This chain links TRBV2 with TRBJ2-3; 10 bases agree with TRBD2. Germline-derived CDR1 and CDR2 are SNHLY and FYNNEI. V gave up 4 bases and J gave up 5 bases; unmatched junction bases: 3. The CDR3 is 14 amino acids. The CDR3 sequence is CASSVKRGGDTQYF. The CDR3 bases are TGTGCCAGCAGTGTCAAGCGGGGGGGAGATACGCAGTATTTT.

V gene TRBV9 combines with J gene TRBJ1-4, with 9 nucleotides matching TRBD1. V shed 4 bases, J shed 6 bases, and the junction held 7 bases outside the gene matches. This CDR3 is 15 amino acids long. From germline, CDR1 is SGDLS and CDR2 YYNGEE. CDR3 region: CASSPPGQGYEKLFF. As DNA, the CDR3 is TGTGCCAGCAGCCCACCCGGACAGGGGTATGAAAAACTGTTTTTT.

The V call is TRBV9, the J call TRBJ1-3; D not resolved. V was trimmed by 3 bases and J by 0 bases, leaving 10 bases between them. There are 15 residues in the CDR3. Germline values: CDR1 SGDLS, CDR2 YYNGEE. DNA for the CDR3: TGTGCCAGCAGCGAGACACTGAACTCTGGAAACACCATATATTTT. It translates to CASSETLNSGNTIYF. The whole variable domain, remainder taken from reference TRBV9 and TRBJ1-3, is DSGVTQTPKHLITATGQRVTLRCSPRSGDLSVYWYQQSLDQGLQFLIQYYNGEERAKGNILERFSAQQFPDLHSELNLSSLELGDSALYFCASSETLNSGNTIYFGEGSWLTVV.

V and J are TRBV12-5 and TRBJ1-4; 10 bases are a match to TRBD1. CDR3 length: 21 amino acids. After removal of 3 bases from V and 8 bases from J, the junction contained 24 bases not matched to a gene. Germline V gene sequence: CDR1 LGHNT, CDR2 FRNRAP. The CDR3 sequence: CASGFLSTGGEAQGLSEKLFF. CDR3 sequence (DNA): TGTGCTAGTGGTTTCCTATCGACAGGGGGCGAGGCGCAAGGCTTAAGCGAAAAACTGTTTTTT.

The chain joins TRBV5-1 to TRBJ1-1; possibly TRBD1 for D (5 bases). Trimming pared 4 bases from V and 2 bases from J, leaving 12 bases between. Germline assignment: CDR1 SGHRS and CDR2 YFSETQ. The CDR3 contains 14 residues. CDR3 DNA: TGCGCCAGCAGCCCGACAGTCTCCAACACTGAAGCTTTCTTT. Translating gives CASSPTVSNTEAFF.

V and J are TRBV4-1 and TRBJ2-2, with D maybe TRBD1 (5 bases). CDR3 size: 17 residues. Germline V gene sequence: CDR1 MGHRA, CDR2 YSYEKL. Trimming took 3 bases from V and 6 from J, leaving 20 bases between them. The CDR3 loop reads CASSHAAQGSGAGELFF. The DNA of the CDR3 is TGCGCCAGCAGCCATGCTGCTCAGGGTTCCGGCGCCGGGGAGCTGTTTTTT.

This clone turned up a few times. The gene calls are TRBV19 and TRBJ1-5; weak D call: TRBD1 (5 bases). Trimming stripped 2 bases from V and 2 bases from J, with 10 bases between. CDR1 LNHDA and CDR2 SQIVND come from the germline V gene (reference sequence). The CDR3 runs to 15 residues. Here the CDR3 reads CASSIQGGGNQPQHF. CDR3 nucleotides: TGTGCCAGTAGTATACAGGGCGGGGGCAATCAGCCCCAGCATTTT.

Here the CDR3 reads CASSFDSRYNEQFF. The CDR3 region has the DNA TGTGCCAGCAGTTTCGACTCCCGGTACAATGAGCAGTTCTTC. J is TRBJ2-1 and V is TRBV27; D uncertain. Germline V lookup: CDR1 MNHEY, CDR2 SMNVEV (reference sequence). This CDR3 spans 14 amino acids. Trimming removed 3 bases from V and 4 bases from J, with 10 bases in between.

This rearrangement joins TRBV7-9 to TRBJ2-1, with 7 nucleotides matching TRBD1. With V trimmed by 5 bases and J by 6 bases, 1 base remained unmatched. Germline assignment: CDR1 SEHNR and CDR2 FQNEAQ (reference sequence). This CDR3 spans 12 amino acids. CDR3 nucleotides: TGTGCCAGCAGCACAGGGGTCAATGAGCAGTTCTTC. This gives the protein CASSTGVNEQFF.

CDR3 protein: CSVTTGEQPQHF. CDR3 coding DNA: TGCAGCGTTACCACAGGGGAACAGCCCCAGCATTTT. The V call is TRBV29-1, the J call TRBJ1-5; 7 bases match TRBD1. In germline, CDR1 is SQVTM, CDR2 ANQGSEA. J lost 7 bases, V lost 5 bases, and 5 bases had no gene match. The CDR3 has 12 residues.

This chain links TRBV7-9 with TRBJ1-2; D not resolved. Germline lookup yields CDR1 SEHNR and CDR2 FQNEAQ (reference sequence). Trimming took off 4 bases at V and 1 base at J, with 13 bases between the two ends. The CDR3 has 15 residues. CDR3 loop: CASSSDGNFNYGYTF. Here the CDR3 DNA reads TGTGCCAGCAGCTCCGACGGGAACTTTAACTATGGCTACACCTTC.

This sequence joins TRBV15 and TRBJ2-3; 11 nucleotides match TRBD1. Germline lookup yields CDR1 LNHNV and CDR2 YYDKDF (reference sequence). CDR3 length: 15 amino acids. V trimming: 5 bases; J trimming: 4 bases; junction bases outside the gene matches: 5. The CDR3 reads CATSAPGQGADTQYF. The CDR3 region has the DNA TGTGCCACCAGCGCACCGGGACAGGGGGCAGATACGCAGTATTTT.

CDR3: CASSQGTSEKLFF. The CDR3 region has the DNA TGCGCCAGCAGTCAGGGTACGAGTGAAAAACTGTTTTTT. The V call is TRBV10-2, the J call TRBJ1-4, with D possibly being TRBD1 (5 bases). This CDR3 region has 13 residues. The V gene lost 5 bases and the J gene lost 7 bases, with 11 bases spanning the gap. Germline V gives CDR1 WSHSY, CDR2 SAAADI.

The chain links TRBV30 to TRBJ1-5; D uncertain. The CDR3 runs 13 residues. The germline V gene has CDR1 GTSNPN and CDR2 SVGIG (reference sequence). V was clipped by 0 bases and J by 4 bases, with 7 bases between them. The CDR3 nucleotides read TGTGCCTGGAGTGTAAACAGAAATCAGCCCCAGCATTTT. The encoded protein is CAWSVNRNQPQHF.

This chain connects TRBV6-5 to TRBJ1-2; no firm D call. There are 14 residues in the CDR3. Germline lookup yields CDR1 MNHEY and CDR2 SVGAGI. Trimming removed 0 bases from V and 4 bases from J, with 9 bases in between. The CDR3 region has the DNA TGTGCCAGCAGTTACTCTGAGGGCGGCTATGGCTACACCTTC. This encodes CASSYSEGGYGYTF.

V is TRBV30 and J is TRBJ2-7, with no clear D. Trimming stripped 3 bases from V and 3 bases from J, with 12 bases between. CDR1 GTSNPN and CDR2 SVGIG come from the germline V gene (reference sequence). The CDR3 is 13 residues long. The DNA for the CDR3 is TGTGCCTGGAGAACCGAGAATTTCTACGAGCAGTACTTC. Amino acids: CAWRTENFYEQYF.

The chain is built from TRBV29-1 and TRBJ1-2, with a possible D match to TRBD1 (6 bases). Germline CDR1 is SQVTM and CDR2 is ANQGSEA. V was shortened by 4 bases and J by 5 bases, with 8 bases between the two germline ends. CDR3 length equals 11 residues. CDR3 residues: CSVGQGYGYTF. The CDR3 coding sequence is TGCAGCGTTGGGCAGGGGTATGGCTACACCTTC. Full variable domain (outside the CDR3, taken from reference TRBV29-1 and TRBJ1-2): SAVISQKPSRDICQRGTSLTIQCQVDSQVTMMFWYRQQPGQSLTLIATANQGSEATYESGFVIDKFPISRPNLTFSTLTVSNMSPEDSSIYLCSVGQGYGYTFGSGTRLTVV.

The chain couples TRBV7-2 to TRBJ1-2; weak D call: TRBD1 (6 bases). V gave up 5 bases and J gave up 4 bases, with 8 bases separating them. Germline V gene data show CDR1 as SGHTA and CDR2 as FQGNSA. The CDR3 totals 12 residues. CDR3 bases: TGTGCCAGCAGCGACAGGAGCTATGGCTACACCTTC. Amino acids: CASSDRSYGYTF.

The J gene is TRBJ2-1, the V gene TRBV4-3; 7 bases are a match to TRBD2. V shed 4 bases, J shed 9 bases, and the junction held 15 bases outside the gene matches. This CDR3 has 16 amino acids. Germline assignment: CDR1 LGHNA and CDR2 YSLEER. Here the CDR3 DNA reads TGCGCCAGCAGCCCGGAGGGATCTAGCGGCCGATCTGAGCAGTTCTTC. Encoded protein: CASSPEGSSGRSEQFF.

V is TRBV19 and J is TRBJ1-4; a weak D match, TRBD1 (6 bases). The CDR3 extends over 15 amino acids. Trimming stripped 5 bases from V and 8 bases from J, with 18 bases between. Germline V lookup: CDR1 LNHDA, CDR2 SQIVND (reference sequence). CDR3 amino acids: CASSRRWGQVEKLFF. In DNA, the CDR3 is TGTGCCAGTAGTCGCCGATGGGGACAAGTCGAAAAACTGTTTTTT.

CDR3 amino acids: CASSYGDKRYLPQHF. In DNA form, the CDR3 reads TGTGCCAGCAGTTACGGGGACAAAAGGTACCTGCCCCAGCATTTT. This chain joins TRBV6-2 or TRBV6-3 and TRBJ1-5; maybe TRBD1 (6 bases). Germline CDR1 and CDR2: MNHEY and SVGEGT. The CDR3 sequence is 15 residues long. The germline V and J ends were trimmed by 2 bases and 9 bases, with 17 bases remaining between them.

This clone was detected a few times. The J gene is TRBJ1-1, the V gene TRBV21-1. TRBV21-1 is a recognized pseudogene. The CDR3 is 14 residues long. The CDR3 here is CASSKRSLNTEAFF. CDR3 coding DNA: TGTGCCAGCAGCAAGAGGTCCCTGAACACTGAAGCTTTCTTT.

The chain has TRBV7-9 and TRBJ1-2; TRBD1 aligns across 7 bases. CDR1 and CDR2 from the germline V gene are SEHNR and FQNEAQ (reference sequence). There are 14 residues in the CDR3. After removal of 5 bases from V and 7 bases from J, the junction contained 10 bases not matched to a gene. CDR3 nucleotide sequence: TGTGCCAGCAGCCCCGGGCAGGGGGAAGGTGGCTACACCTTC. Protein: CASSPGQGEGGYTF.